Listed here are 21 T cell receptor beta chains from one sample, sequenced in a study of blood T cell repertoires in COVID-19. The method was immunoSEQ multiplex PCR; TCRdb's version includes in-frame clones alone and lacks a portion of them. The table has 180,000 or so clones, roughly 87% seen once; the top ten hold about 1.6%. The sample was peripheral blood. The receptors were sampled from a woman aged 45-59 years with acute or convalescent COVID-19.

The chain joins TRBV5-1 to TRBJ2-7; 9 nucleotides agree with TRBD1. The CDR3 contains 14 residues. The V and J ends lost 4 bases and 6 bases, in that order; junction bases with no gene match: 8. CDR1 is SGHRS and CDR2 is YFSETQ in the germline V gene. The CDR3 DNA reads TGCGCCAGCAGCGTCGGACAGGGGAAGGGCGAGCAGTACTTC. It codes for CASSVGQGKGEQYF. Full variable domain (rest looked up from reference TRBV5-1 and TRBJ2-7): KAGVTQTPRYLIKTRGQQVTLSCSPISGHRSVSWYQQTPGQGLQFLFEYFSETQRNKGNFPGRFSGRQFSNSRSEMNVSTLELGDSALYLCASSVGQGKGEQYFGPGTRLTVT.

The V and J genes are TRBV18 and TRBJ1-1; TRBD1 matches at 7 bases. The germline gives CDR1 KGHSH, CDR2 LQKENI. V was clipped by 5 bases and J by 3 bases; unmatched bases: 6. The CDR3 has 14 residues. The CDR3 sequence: CASSSDRADTEAFF. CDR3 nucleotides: TGTGCCAGCTCATCCGACAGGGCTGACACTGAAGCTTTCTTT.

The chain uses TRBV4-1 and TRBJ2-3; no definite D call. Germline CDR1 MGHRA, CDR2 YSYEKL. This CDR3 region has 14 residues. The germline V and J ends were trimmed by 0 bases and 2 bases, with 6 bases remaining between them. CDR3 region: CASSQDEVTDTQYF. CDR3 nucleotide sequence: TGCGCCAGCAGCCAAGATGAGGTCACAGATACGCAGTATTTT.

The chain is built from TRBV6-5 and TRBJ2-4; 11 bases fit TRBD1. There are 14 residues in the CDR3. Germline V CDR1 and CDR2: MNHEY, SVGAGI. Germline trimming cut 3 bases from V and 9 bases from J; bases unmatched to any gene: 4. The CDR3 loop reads CASSYGTGGFIQYF. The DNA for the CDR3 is TGTGCCAGCAGTTATGGGACAGGGGGTTTCATTCAGTACTTC.

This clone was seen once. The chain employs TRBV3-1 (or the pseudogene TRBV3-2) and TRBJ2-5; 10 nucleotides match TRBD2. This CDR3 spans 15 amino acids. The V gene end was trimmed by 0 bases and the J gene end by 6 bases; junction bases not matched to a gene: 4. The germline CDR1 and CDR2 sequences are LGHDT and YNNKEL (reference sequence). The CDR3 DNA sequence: TGTGCCAGCAGCCAAGATCATAGCGGGAGGAAGACCCAGTACTTC. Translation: CASSQDHSGRKTQYF.

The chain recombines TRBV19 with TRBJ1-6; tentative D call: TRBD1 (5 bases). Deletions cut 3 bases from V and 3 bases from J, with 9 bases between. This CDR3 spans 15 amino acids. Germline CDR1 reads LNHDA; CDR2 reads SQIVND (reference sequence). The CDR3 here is CASSIEQGYNSPLHF. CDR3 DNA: TGTGCCAGTAGTATTGAGCAGGGCTATAATTCACCCCTCCACTTT.

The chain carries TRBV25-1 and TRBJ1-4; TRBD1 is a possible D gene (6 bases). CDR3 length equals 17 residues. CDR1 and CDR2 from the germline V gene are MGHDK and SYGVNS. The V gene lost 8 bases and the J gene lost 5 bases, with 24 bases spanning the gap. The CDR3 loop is CASHPPQEAGANEKLFF. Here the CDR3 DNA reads TGTGCCAGCCATCCTCCACAGGAGGCAGGGGCGAATGAAAAACTGTTTTTT.

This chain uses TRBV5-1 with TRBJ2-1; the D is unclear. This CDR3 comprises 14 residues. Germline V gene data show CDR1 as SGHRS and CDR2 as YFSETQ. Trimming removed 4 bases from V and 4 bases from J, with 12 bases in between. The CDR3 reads CASSPETQYNEQFF. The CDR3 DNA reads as TGCGCCAGCAGCCCTGAGACTCAATACAATGAGCAGTTCTTC.

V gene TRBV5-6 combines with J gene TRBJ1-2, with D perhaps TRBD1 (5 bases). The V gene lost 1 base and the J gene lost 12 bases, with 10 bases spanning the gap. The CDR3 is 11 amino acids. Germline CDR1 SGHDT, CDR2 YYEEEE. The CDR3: CASSLSTGDTF. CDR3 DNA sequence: TGTGCCAGCAGCTTGTCGACGGGGGACACCTTC.

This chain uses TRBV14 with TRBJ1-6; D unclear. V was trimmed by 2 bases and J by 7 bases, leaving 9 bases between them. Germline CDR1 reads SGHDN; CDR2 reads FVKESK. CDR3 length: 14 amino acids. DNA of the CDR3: TGTGCCAGCAGCCAATATGCGGAAAATTCACCCCTCCACTTT. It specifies CASSQYAENSPLHF.

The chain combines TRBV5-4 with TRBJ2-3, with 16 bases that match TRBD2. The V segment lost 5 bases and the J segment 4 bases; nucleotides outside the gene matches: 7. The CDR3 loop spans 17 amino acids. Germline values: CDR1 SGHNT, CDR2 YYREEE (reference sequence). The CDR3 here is CASRWGLAGGGADTQYF. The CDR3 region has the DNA TGTGCCAGCAGATGGGGACTAGCGGGAGGGGGTGCAGATACGCAGTATTTT.

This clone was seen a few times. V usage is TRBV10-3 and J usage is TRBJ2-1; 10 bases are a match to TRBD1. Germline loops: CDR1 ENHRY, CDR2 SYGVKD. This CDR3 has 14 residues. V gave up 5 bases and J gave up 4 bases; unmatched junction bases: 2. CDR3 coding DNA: TGTGCCATCAGTATGGACAGGGGGTACAATGAGCAGTTCTTC. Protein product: CAISMDRGYNEQFF.

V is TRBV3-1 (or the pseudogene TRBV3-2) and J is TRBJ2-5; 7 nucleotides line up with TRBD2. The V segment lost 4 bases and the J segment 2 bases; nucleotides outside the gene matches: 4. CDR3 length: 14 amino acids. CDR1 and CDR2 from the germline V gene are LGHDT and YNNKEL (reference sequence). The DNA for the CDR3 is TGTGCCAGCAGCCTAGGGACTATACAAGAGACCCAGTACTTC. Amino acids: CASSLGTIQETQYF.

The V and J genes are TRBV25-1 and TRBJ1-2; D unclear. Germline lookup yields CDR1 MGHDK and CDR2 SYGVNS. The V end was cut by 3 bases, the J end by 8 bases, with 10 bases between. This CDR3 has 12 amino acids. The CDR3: CASSDQVGGYTF. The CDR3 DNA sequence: TGTGCCAGCAGTGACCAGGTCGGAGGCTACACCTTC.

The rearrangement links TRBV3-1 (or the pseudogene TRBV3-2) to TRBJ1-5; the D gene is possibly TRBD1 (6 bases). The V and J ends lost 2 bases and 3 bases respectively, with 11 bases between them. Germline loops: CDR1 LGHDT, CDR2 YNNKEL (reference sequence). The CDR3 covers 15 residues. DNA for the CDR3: TGTGCCAGCAGCCAAAATACAGGGCCCAATCAGCCCCAGCATTTT. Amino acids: CASSQNTGPNQPQHF.

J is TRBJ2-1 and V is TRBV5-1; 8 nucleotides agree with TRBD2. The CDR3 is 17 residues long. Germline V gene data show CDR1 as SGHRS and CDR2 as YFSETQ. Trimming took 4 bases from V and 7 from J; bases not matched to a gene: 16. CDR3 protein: CASSLLGAGGPQNEQFF. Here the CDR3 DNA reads TGCGCCAGCAGCCTGCTGGGGGCGGGAGGTCCCCAGAATGAGCAGTTCTTC. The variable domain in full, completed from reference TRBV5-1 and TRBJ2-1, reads KAGVTQTPRYLIKTRGQQVTLSCSPISGHRSVSWYQQTPGQGLQFLFEYFSETQRNKGNFPGRFSGRQFSNSRSEMNVSTLELGDSALYLCASSLLGAGGPQNEQFFGPGTRLTVL.

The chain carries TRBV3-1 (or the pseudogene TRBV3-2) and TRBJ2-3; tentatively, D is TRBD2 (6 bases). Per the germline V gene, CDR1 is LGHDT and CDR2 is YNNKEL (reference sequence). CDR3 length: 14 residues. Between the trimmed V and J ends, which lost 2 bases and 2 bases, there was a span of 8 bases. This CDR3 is CASSQRGLTDTQYF. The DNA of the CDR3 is TGTGCCAGCAGCCAAAGGGGACTCACAGATACGCAGTATTTT.

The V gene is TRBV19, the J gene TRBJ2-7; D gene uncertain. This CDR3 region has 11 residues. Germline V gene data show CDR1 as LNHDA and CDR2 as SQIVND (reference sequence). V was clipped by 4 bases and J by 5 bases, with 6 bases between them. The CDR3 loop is CASSNAHEQYF. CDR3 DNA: TGTGCCAGTAGTAATGCGCACGAGCAGTACTTC.

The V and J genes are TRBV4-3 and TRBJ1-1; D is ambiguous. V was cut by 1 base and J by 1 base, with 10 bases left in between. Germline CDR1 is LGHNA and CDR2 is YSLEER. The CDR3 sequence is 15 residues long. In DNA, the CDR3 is TGCGCCAGCAGCCAAGGAAAACTCTGGAACACTGAAGCTTTCTTT. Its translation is CASSQGKLWNTEAFF.

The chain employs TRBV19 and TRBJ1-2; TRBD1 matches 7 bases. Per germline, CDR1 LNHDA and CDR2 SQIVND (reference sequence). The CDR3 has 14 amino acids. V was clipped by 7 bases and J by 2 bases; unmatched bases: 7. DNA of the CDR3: TGTGCCAGTACCCGAGGGACAGTAAACTATGGCTACACCTTC. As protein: CASTRGTVNYGYTF.

In nucleotides, the CDR3 is TGTGCCAGCAGCCAAGAAGGAGAGCCCCTCCACTTT. Amino acids: CASSQEGEPLHF. This chain connects TRBV3-1 (or the pseudogene TRBV3-2) to TRBJ1-6; D is uncertain. This CDR3 has 12 residues. From germline, CDR1 is LGHDT and CDR2 YNNKEL (reference sequence). The germline V and J ends were trimmed by 0 bases and 13 bases, with 7 bases remaining between them.